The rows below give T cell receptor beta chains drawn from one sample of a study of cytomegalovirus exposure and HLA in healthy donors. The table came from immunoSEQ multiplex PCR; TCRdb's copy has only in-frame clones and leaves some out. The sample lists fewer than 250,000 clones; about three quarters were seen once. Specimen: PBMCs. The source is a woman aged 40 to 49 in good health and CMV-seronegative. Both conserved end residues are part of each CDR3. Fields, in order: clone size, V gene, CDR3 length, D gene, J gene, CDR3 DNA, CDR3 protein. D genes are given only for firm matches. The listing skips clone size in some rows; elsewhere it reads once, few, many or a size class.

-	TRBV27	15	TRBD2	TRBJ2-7	TGTGCCAGCAGTTTTCCTGGACTAGCGGGAGTCGAGCAGTACTTC	CASSFPGLAGVEQYF
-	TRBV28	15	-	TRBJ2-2	TGTGCCAGCAGTTTAGAGCTAACAGGCACCGGGGAGCTGTTTTTT	CASSLELTGTGELFF
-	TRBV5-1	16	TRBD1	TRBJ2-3	TGCGCCAGCAGCTTAGACACCGGGACAGACACAGATACGCAGTATTTT	CASSLDTGTDTDTQYF
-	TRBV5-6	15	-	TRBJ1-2	TGTGCCAGCAGCTTGGATCAGGGCCTTAGCTATGGCTACACCTTC	CASSLDQGLSYGYTF
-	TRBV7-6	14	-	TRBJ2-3	TGTGCCAGCAGCGCTAGCTCTAGCACAGATACGCAGTATTTT	CASSASSSTDTQYF
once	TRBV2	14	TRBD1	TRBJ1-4	TGTGCCAGCAGTACAGGGGCAACTAATGAAAAACTGTTTTTT	CASSTGATNEKLFF
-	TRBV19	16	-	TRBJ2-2	TGTGCCAGTAGTATGGTGGCGGCCAGAAGGTCCGGGGAGCTGTTTTTT	CASSMVAARRSGELFF
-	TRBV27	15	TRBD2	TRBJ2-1	TGTGCCAGCAGTCTGACTAGCGGTACCTACAATGAGCAGTTCTTC	CASSLTSGTYNEQFF
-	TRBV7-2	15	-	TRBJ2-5	TGTGCCAGCAGCTTAGATCAGGGGTACCAAGAGACCCAGTACTTC	CASSLDQGYQETQYF
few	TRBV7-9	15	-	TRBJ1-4	TGTGCCAGCGGGCCCCTGACGGGAGAATGGGGAAAACTGTTTTTT	CASGPLTGEWGKLFF
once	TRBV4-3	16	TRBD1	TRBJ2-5	TGCGCCAGCAGCCAAGATAGTGGCAGGGGGACGGAGACCCAGTACTTC	CASSQDSGRGTETQYF
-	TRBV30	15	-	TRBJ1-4	TGTGCCTGGAGTCCCTTGACGGGAACTAATGAAAAACTGTTTTTT	CAWSPLTGTNEKLFF
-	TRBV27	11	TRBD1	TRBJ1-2	TGTGCCAGCAGTTTGAAGGGGGCTCGGGCCTTC	CASSLKGARAF
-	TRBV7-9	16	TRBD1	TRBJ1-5	TGTGCCAGCAGCTTCTCTGACAGGGGAAGCAATCAGCCCCAGCATTTT	CASSFSDRGSNQPQHF
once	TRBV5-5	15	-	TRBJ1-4	TGTGCCAGCAGCTTGGGGACAGTCTCAAATGAAAAACTGTTTTTT	CASSLGTVSNEKLFF
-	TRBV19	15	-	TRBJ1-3	TGTGCCAGTAGTACCCGGACAGCATCTGGAAACACCATATATTTT	CASSTRTASGNTIYF
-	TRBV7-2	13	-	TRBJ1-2	TGTGCCAGCAGCGCTATGCGTGGCTATGGCTACACCTTC	CASSAMRGYGYTF
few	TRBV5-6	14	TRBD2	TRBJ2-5	TGTGCCAGCGAAAATTGGGGGGGGAGAGAGACCCAGTACTTC	CASENWGGRETQYF
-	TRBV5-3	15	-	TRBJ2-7	TGTGCCAGAAGCTTGTCTCCAGGGGTGTCCTACGAGCAGTACTTC	CARSLSPGVSYEQYF
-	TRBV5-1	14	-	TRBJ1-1	TGCGCCAGCAGCTACGGCGGGGGGAACACTGAAGCTTTCTTT	CASSYGGGNTEAFF
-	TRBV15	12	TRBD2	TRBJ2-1	TGTGCCACCAGCAGAGGGGACTACCAGCAGTTCTTC	CATSRGDYQQFF
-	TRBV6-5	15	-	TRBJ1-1	TGTGCCAGCAGACCCTACTCGGCGGGGGGCACTGAAGCTTTCTTT	CASRPYSAGGTEAFF
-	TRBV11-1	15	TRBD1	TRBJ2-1	TGTGCCAGCAGCTCCGGACAGGGCTCCTACAATGAGCAGTTCTTC	CASSSGQGSYNEQFF
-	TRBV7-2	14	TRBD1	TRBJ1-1	TGTGCCAGCAGTTTCGACAGGGGGGTGACTGAAGCTTTCTTT	CASSFDRGVTEAFF
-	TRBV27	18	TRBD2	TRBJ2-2	TGTGCCAGCGGATCGCGACTAGCGGGAGGGCATGGCACCGGGGAGCTGTTTTTT	CASGSRLAGGHGTGELFF
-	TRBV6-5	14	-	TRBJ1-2	TGTGCCAGCAGCGATACAGGGAGGGAATATGGCTACACCTTC	CASSDTGREYGYTF
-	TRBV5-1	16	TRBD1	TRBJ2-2	TGCGCCAGCAGCTTCCAGACAGGGGGTCTAACCGGGGAGCTGTTTTTT	CASSFQTGGLTGELFF
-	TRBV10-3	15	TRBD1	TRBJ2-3	TGTGCCATCAGCGAAGCAGTGCCCAGGGGGCCTACGCAGTATTTT	CAISEAVPRGPTQYF
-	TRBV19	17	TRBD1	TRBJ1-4	TGTGCCAGTAGTGCTTACGGGACAGGGGGGGCTAATGAAAAACTGTTTTTT	CASSAYGTGGANEKLFF
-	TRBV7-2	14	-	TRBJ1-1	TGTGCCAGCAGCTTCGACAGTATGTACACTGAAGCTTTCTTT	CASSFDSMYTEAFF
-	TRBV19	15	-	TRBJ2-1	TGTGCCAGTACCACAGGGACCCAGCAAACGAATGAGCAGTTCTTC	CASTTGTQQTNEQFF
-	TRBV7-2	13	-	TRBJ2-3	TGTGCCAGCAGCCCCCCCGGGACTTCAATGCAGTATTTT	CASSPPGTSMQYF
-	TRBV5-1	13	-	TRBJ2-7	TGCGCCAGCAGCCAGGACAGTTCCTACGAGCAGTACTTC	CASSQDSSYEQYF
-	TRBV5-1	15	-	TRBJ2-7	TGCGCCAGCAGCTTTACCGGTCTGGCAGGGAACGAGCAGTACTTC	CASSFTGLAGNEQYF
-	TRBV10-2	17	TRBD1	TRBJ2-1	TGCGCCAGCAGTGAGTTAGGGGGCAGGGGCTCCTACAATGAGCAGTTCTTC	CASSELGGRGSYNEQFF
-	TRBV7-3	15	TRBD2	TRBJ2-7	TGTGCCAGCAGCCCCGTGGGGGGGTCCCACTACGAGCAGTACTTC	CASSPVGGSHYEQYF
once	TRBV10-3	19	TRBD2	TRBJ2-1	TGTGCCATCAGATCTGGACTAGCGGGAGATTTAAAGACGGGCAATGAGCAGTTCTTC	CAIRSGLAGDLKTGNEQFF
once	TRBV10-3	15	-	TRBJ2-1	TGTGCCATCAGTGCTATGACGGGAGTGGGCAATGAGCAGTTCTTC	CAISAMTGVGNEQFF
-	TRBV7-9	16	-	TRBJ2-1	TGTGCCAGCACCGGCGGGTGGCGCCTAACTTACAATGAGCAGTTCTTC	CASTGGWRLTYNEQFF
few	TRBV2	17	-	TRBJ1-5	TGTGCCAGCAGTGTGATGGGGACACCTGATAGCAATCAGCCCCAGCATTTT	CASSVMGTPDSNQPQHF
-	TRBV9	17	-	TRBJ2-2	TGTGCCAGCAGCGCCCCCAGGGGCGGGGGGAACACCGGGGAGCTGTTTTTT	CASSAPRGGGNTGELFF
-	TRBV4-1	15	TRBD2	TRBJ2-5	TGCGCCAGCAGCCAGGGACTAGCGCTTCAAGAGACCCAGTACTTC	CASSQGLALQETQYF
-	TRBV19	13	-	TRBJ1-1	TGTGCCAGTAGGTTAACAGGGTTGAGTGAAGCTTTCTTT	CASRLTGLSEAFF
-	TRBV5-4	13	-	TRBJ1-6	TGTGCCAGCAGCTTGGATAGTTTATCACCCCTCCACTTT	CASSLDSLSPLHF
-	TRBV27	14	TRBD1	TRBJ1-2	TGTGCCAGCAGTTCGGGGACAGGCAACTATGGCTACACCTTC	CASSSGTGNYGYTF
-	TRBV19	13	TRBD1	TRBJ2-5	TGTGCCAGTAACAACAGGGGGCTGGGGGCCCAGTACTTC	CASNNRGLGAQYF
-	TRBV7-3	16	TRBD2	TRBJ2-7	TGTGCCAGCAGCGAGACTAGCGGCTCACCTTCACACGAGCAGTACTTC	CASSETSGSPSHEQYF
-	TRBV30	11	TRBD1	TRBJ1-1	TGTGCCTGGAACAGGGGGGCTGAAGCTTTCTTT	CAWNRGAEAFF